What follows describes a single T cell receptor (beta chain). It lacks a known antigen. No qualities accompany the bases; no much larger clone lies one base away. The trial excluded patients who had a history of autoimmune disease or who were on systemic immunosuppression. Peripheral blood for TCR sequencing was drawn from every dose cohort at baseline, at cycle 4 day 1 and at cycle 7 day 1. The samples were taken from a phase I, first-in-human, multicenter, open-label dose-escalation trial of ivuxolimab. Adults with locally advanced or metastatic melanoma, renal cell carcinoma, hepatocellular carcinoma or head and neck squamous cell carcinoma were enrolled in the trial. Before TCR sequencing, CD4+ T cells and CD8+ T cells from peripheral blood were sorted into separate populations. For sequencing of the TCRbeta CDR3 region, genomic DNA was extracted from the sorted cells. The immunoSEQ Assay was used to sequence the TCRbeta CDR3 regions. The source is immuneACCESS, and TCRdb retained only in-frame sequences with V and J called. Part of the clones is not carried over; for the studies checked, unresolved V genes explain less than half of this, and the remainder is unexplained. The sample has around 56,000 clones on record, about four fifths of them singletons. The biggest ten clones account for about 4.3% of the sample.

These data are taken from a study of OX40 agonist ivuxolimab in advanced cancers. With regard to the full study: The costimulatory receptor OX40 (CD134) was targeted by ivuxolimab, a fully human IgG2 agonistic monoclonal antibody. Intravenous ivuxolimab was administered to patients every 2 weeks at six dose levels: 0.01, 0.1, 0.3, 1.5, 3 and 10 mg/kg. Of the 50 to 55 dose-escalation patients, hepatocellular carcinoma was present in approximately 20, melanoma in around 15, renal cell carcinoma in 9 and head and neck cancer in 9. The dose-escalation cohort was over 70% male with a mean age of roughly 60 years, ranging from roughly 20 to 80. Prior anti-PD-1, anti-PD-L1 or anti-CTLA-4 therapy was permitted, and less than 45% of dose-escalation patients had received checkpoint inhibitors. Partial responses were achieved by three dose-escalation patients, of whom one had hepatocellular carcinoma and two had cutaneous melanoma. Peripheral TCRbeta sequencing was intended to test whether TCR sequence diversity was altered and clonal T-cell expansion was caused by ivuxolimab. The paper reports the monotherapy dose-escalation portion (N of about 52 patients) of the phase I ivuxolimab trial.

The study at large found these results: At doses from 0.1 to 3.0 mg/kg, clonal expansion was seen in both CD4+ and CD8+ blood T cells between baseline and week 6. On average, CD8+ T cells showed more expanded clones than CD4+ T cells after ivuxolimab. Partial responders in the 0.1-3.0 mg/kg groups had among the lowest normalized peripheral clonal expansion, especially among CD8+ T cells. Low levels of normalized T-cell clonal expansion were also seen in some nonresponding patients. Which antigens the clonally expanded peripheral T cells were specific for was not determined.

This TCR was recovered from an adult with an advanced solid tumor such as melanoma, head and neck, liver or kidney cancer. The starting material was CD4+ or CD8+ T cells sorted from blood, obtained in a trial of the OX40 agonist ivuxolimab.

The DNA sequence follows: TGTGCCAGCAGTTCTCAGGGTTTGGGTGGAGGGGAGCAGTACTTC. Translated, this gives CASSSQGLGGGEQYF. The rearranged chain carries TRBV6-6 and TRBJ2-7, and possibly TRBD2, on 6 matching bases. Trimming removed 4 bases from V and 7 bases from J, leaving 20 bases between the germline ends. Including the terminal cysteine and phenylalanine, the CDR3 comprises 15 residues. Only the CDR3 DNA is retained, 45 bases long and in frame from the first base. CDR1 and CDR2, per the germline V gene (reference sequence), are MNHNY and SVGAGI.